This T cell receptor beta chain was recovered during a study of technical replicates of blood from a few donors. In its sample, this clone was seen once. Sequenced by immunoSEQ multiplex PCR; TCRdb stores in-frame clones only, minus some. This table holds tens of thousands of clones, 90% to 95% found once. This CDR3 spans 14 amino acids. Germline V CDR1 and CDR2: SGHNT, YYREEE (reference sequence). Trimming took 0 bases from V and 9 from J; bases not matched to a gene: 5. The sample consisted of T cells isolated from PBMCs. The source is a human donor in good health. Some clones in this sample may be carry-over from other donors' samples. The rearrangement links TRBV5-4 to TRBJ2-1; 8 bases agree with TRBD2. The DNA of the CDR3 is TGTGCCAGCAGCTTGGACGGGAGGGGTCCTGAGCAGTTCTTC. Translating gives CASSLDGRGPEQFF. Full variable domain (rest looked up from reference TRBV5-4 and TRBJ2-1): ETGVTQSPTHLIKTRGQQVTLRCSSQSGHNTVSWYQQALGQGPQFIFQYYREEENGRGNFPPRFSGLQFPNYSSELNVNALELDDSALYLCASSLDGRGPEQFFGPGTRLTVL.